These 6 T cell receptor beta chains were sequenced from one sample in a study of vaccination and CD4 T cells after COVID-19. Treatment meaning: 10-day PBMC culture with coronavirus spike peptide pools or control peptides (ViraFEST assay). Sequencing of DNA taken from cultured CD4+ T cells relied on the Oncomine TCR Beta short-read assay. TCRdb redid the calling of the PCR reads with MiXCR, one entry per CDR3 protein. This table holds around 20,000 distinct CDR3 sequences, 40% found once. No cognate antigen is known for these TCRs. The input for sequencing was CD4+ T cells from blood, cultured in vitro, taken after SARS-CoV-2 vaccination. The receptors stem from a human donor who had recovered from COVID-19.

The sample holds one count of this clonotype. V is TRBV7-9 and J is TRBJ1-4, with TRBD1 identical over 7 bases. The junction had 7 bases not matched to a gene; V was cut back by 6 bases and J by 6 bases. The CDR3 runs 14 residues. Per the germline V gene, CDR1 is SEHNR and CDR2 is FQNEAQ (reference sequence). As DNA, the CDR3 is TGTGCCAGCAGAACAGGGGAAGGGGATGAAAAACTGTTTTTT. Residues: CASRTGEGDEKLFF.

There are a few counts of this clonotype. The genes are TRBV20-1 and TRBJ1-2, with D hard to call. Trimming pared 7 bases from V and 7 bases from J, leaving 22 bases between. Germline CDR1 is DFQATT and CDR2 is SNEGSKA (reference sequence). The CDR3 is 14 residues long. The chain's CDR3 is CSVAQAGSPPGYTF. CDR3 coding DNA: TGCAGTGTGGCCCAAGCCGGATCCCCCCCTGGCTACACCTTC.

Regarding this clonotype: Sequence at one end of the junction differs from germline and may be a read error. The V call is TRBV27, the J call TRBJ2-7, with 9 positions matching TRBD1. In germline, CDR1 is MNHEY, CDR2 SMNVEV (reference sequence). The CDR3 sequence is 15 residues long. CDR3 residues: CGSSNLRDRVHEQYF. The DNA of the CDR3 is TGTGGCAGCAGCAACCTCCGGGACAGGGTCCACGAGCAGTACTTC.

This sequence joins TRBV20-1 and TRBJ2-7, with 10 bases matching TRBD2. Germline V gene lookup returns CDR1 DFQATT and CDR2 SNEGSKA (reference sequence). The V and J ends lost 0 bases and 5 bases, in that order; junction bases with no gene match: 7. The CDR3 is made up of 15 amino acids. CDR3 protein: CSARDPRLAGDEQYF. CDR3 nucleotides: TGCAGTGCTAGAGATCCACGGCTAGCGGGAGACGAGCAGTACTTC.

This clonotype was seen a few times. The chain combines TRBV7-7 with TRBJ2-5; TRBD2 aligns across 12 bases. The ends lost 5 bases at V and 4 bases at J; junction bases unmatched: 5. The CDR3 has 15 amino acids. Germline assignment: CDR1 SSHAT and CDR2 FNYEAQ (reference sequence). This CDR3 reads CASSTGLAGRETQYF. The CDR3 region has the DNA TGTGCCAGCAGCACCGGACTAGCGGGACGAGAGACCCAGTACTTC.

This chain links TRBV20-1 with TRBJ2-5, with TRBD2 matching over 11 bases. CDR3 length: 13 residues. Germline CDR1 reads DFQATT; CDR2 reads SNEGSKA (reference sequence). V shed 6 bases and J 2 bases; nucleotides not matched to a gene: 2. The CDR3: CSARTSGQETQYF. DNA of the CDR3: TGCAGTGCAAGGACTAGCGGGCAAGAGACCCAGTACTTC.